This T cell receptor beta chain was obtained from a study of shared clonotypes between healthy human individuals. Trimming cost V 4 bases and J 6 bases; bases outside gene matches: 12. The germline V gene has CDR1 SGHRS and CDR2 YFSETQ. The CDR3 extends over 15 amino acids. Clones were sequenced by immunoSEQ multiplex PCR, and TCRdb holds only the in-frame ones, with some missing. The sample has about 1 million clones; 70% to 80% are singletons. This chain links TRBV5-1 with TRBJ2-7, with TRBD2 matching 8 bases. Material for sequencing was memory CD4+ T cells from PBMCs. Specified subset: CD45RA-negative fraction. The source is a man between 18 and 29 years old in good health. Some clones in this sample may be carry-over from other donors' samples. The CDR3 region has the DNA TGCGCCAGCAGCCCCCGCCCCGGACTAGCTGTCGAGCAGTACTTC. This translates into CASSPRPGLAVEQYF. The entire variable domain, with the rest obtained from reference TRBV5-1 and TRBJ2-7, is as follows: KAGVTQTPRYLIKTRGQQVTLSCSPISGHRSVSWYQQTPGQGLQFLFEYFSETQRNKGNFPGRFSGRQFSNSRSEMNVSTLELGDSALYLCASSPRPGLAVEQYFGPGTRLTVT.